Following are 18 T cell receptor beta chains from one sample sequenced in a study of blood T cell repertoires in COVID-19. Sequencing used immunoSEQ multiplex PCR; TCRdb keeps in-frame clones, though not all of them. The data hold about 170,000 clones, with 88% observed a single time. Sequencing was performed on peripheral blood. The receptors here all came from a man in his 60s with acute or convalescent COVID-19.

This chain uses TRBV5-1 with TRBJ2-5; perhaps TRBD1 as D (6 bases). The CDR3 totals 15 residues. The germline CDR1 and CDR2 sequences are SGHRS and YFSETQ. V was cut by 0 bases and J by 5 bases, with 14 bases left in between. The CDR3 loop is CASSLAWGPRETQYF. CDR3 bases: TGCGCCAGCAGCTTGGCTTGGGGGCCGAGGGAGACCCAGTACTTC.

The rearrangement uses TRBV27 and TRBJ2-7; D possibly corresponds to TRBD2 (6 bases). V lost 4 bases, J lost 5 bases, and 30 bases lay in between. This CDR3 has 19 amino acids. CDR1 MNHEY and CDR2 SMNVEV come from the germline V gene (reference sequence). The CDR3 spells CASSSSYRLVILQCHEQYV. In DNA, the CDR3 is TGTGCCAGCAGTTCTTCTTACCGACTAGTTATTTTACAGTGCCACGAGCAGTACGTC.

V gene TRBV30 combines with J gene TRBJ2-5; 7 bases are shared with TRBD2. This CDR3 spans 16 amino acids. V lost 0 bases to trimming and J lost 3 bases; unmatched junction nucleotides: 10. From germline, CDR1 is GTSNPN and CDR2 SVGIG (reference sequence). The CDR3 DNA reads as TGTGCCTGGAGTGTACGACAAGCGGGGTATGAAGAGACCCAGTACTTC. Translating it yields CAWSVRQAGYEETQYF.

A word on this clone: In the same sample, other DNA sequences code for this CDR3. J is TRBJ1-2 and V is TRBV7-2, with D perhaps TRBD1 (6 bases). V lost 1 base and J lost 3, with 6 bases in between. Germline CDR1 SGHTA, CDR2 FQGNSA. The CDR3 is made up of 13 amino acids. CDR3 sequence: CASSLGTDYGYTF. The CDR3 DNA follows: TGTGCCAGCAGCTTAGGGACAGACTATGGCTACACCTTC.

As DNA, the CDR3 is TGTGCCATCAGTCGGACAGGCCTCTATGGCTACACCTTC. It codes for CAISRTGLYGYTF. V gene TRBV10-3 combines with J gene TRBJ1-2; TRBD1 aligns across 7 bases. This CDR3 is built from 13 residues. CDR1 and CDR2 (germline): ENHRY, SYGVKD. J was trimmed by 4 bases and V by 5 bases; bases with no gene match: 4.

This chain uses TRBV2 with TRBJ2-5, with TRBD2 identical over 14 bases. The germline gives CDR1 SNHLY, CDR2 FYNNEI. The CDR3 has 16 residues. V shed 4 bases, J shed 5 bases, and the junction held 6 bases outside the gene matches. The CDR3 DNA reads TGTGCCAGCAGTGGACGGACTAGCGGGGGGCCCGAGACCCAGTACTTC. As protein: CASSGRTSGGPETQYF.

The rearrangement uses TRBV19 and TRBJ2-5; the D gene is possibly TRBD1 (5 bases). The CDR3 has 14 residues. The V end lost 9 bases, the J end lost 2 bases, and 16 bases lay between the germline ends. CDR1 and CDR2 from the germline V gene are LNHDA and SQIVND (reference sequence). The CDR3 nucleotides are TGTGCCAGGCCGGTTACCACAGGTCAAGAGACCCAGTACTTC. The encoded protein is CARPVTTGQETQYF.

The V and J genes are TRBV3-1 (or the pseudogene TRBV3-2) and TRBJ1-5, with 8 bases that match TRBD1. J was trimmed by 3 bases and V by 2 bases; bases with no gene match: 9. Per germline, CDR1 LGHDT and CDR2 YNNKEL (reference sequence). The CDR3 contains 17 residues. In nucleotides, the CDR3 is TGTGCCAGCAGCCAACCCCTCCGGGACAGGCCCAATCAGCCCCAGCATTTT. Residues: CASSQPLRDRPNQPQHF.

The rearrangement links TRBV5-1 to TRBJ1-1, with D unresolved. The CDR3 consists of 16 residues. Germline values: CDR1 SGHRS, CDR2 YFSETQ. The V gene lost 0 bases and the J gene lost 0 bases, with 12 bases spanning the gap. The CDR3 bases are TGCGCCAGCAGCTTGGGGCAAGCGGTGATGAACACTGAAGCTTTCTTT. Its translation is CASSLGQAVMNTEAFF.

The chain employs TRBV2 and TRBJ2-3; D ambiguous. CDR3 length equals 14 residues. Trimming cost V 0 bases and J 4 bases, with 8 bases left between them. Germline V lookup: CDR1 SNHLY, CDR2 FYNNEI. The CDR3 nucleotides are TGTGCCAGCAGTGAAGCGTTACTCGCAGATACGCAGTATTTT. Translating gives CASSEALLADTQYF.

The CDR3 is CAITLGGATEAFF. CDR3 DNA: TGTGCCATCACCTTGGGGGGGGCCACTGAAGCTTTCTTT. This chain links TRBV6-5 with TRBJ1-1, with a tentative D call TRBD1 (6 bases). V was shortened by 10 bases and J by 4 bases, with 16 bases between the two germline ends. CDR3 length: 13 amino acids. CDR1 MNHEY and CDR2 SVGAGI come from the germline V gene.

The DNA for the CDR3 is TGCGCCAGCAGCCAAGGGGGGATCCAGACAGGGTTTCATGGCTACACCTTC. It encodes CASSQGGIQTGFHGYTF. The genes are TRBV4-1 and TRBJ1-2; TRBD1 matches at 7 bases. CDR3 size: 17 residues. Germline V gene lookup returns CDR1 MGHRA and CDR2 YSYEKL. J gave up 6 bases and V 1 base, and 14 bases lay outside the gene matches.

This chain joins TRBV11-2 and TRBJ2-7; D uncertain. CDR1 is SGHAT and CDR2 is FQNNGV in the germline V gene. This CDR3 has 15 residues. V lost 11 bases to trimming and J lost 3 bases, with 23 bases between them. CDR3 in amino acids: CACCLREATGYEQYF. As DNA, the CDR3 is TGTGCCTGCTGCTTAAGAGAGGCGACTGGCTACGAGCAGTACTTC.

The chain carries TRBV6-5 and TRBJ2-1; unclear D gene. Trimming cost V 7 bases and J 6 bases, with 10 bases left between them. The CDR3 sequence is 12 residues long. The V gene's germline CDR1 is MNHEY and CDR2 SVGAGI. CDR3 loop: CASTMTTNEQFF. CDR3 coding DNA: TGTGCCAGCACGATGACAACCAATGAGCAGTTCTTC.

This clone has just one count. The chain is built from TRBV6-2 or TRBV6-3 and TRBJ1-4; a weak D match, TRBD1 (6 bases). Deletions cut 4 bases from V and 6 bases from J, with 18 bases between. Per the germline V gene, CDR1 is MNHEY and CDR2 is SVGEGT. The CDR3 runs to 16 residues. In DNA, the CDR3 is TGTGCCAGCAGTTTCCCCAGCGGGACAAGGGATGAAAAACTGTTTTTT. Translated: CASSFPSGTRDEKLFF.

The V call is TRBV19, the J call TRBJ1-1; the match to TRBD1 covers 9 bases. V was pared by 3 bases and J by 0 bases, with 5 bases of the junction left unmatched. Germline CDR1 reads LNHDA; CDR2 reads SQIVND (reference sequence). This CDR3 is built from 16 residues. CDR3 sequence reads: CASSMGQGLMNTEAFF. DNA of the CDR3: TGTGCCAGTAGTATGGGACAGGGACTTATGAACACTGAAGCTTTCTTT.

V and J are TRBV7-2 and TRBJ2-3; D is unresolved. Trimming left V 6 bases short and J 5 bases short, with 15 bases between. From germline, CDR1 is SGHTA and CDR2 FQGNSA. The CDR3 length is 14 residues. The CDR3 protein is CASRSSNLVDTQYF. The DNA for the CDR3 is TGTGCCAGCAGAAGTTCTAACTTGGTAGATACGCAGTATTTT.

The CDR3 protein is CASSEIGGGTHSNQPQHF. CDR3 nucleotides: TGTGCCAGCAGTGAAATCGGTGGGGGGACTCATAGCAATCAGCCCCAGCATTTT. The chain links TRBV6-1 to TRBJ1-5; tentatively, D is TRBD1 (5 bases). Trimming cost V 2 bases and J 0 bases, with 17 bases left between them. The CDR3 extends over 18 amino acids. Per the germline V gene, CDR1 is MNHNS and CDR2 is SASEGT.